One sample yielded the 25 T cell receptor beta chains listed below, sequenced in a study of regulatory T cells in long-lasting Graves disease. iRepertoire HTBI primers and Arm-PCR of CDR3 regions built TCR beta libraries. One entry per CDR3 protein results from TCRdb running MiXCR on the multiplex PCR reads. This sample yields 550,000 to 600,000 distinct CDR3 sequences, of which roughly 16% are seen a single time; around 12% belongs to the top ten. Time point defined: newly diagnosed GD, antithyroid drugs for less than 3 months. The TCR library was prepared using RNA isolated from PBMCs. The data also belong to a second study, concerning T cells in Graves' hyperthyroidism and ophthalmopathy.

This specimen was peripheral blood mononuclear cells (PBMCs), taken at new diagnosis, from a patient treated with antithyroid drugs. These receptors were taken from a man aged 18 to 35 with Graves disease.

The chain carries TRBV3-1 and TRBJ2-7, with 11 positions matching TRBD1. This CDR3 is built from 17 residues. Germline V gene lookup returns CDR1 LGHDT and CDR2 YNNKEL (reference sequence). J was trimmed by 8 bases and V by 2 bases; bases with no gene match: 14. The CDR3 region is CASSQKSGQGAGGKQYF. The CDR3 DNA reads TGTGCCAGCAGCCAAAAGTCAGGACAGGGGGCTGGCGGGAAGCAGTACTTC.

This clonotype was seen ten or more times. The chain uses TRBV20-1 and TRBJ2-7; a possible D gene is TRBD2 (6 bases). Germline lookup yields CDR1 DFQATT and CDR2 SNEGSKA (reference sequence). V was shortened by 6 bases and J by 3 bases, with 12 bases between the two germline ends. This CDR3 region has 12 residues. The CDR3 DNA follows: TGCAGTGCCACTACCGGGGGCTACGAGCAGTACTTC. Protein sequence: CSATTGGYEQYF.

V gene TRBV19 combines with J gene TRBJ2-5, with D perhaps assigned TRBD1 or TRBD2 (5 bases each). The V gene's germline CDR1 is LNHDA and CDR2 SQIVND (reference sequence). The CDR3 runs 12 residues. With 10 bases removed from V and 5 bases from J, the gap between germline ends came to 14 bases. The CDR3 DNA reads TGTGCCACTCGAGGGGTGGGGGAGACCCAGTACTTC. This translates into CATRGVGETQYF.

The rearrangement uses TRBV5-1 and TRBJ2-2, with D perhaps matching TRBD1 (5 bases). V shed 0 bases and J shed 0 bases, with 12 bases lying between them. This CDR3 has 17 amino acids. Germline V gene lookup returns CDR1 SGHRS and CDR2 YFSETQ. DNA for the CDR3: TGCGCCAGCAGCTTGGCCCAGGGTCGCCCGAACACCGGGGAGCTGTTTTTT. This encodes CASSLAQGRPNTGELFF. Together with reference TRBV5-1 and TRBJ2-2, the CDR3 gives the full variable domain: KAGVTQTPRYLIKTRGQQVTLSCSPISGHRSVSWYQQTPGQGLQFLFEYFSETQRNKGNFPGRFSGRQFSNSRSEMNVSTLELGDSALYLCASSLAQGRPNTGELFFGEGSRLTVL.

This clonotype was counted between two and nine times. The chain recombines TRBV30 with TRBJ2-7, with 10 bases that match TRBD1. Losses at the gene ends were 2 bases for V and 2 bases for J; bases not matched to a gene: 9. This CDR3 comprises 16 residues. The germline V gene has CDR1 GTSNPN and CDR2 SVGIG (reference sequence). Here the CDR3 DNA reads TGTGCCTGGAGTCATGAAGGACAGGGGGGGACCTACGAGCAGTACTTC. Translating gives CAWSHEGQGGTYEQYF.

In its sample, this clonotype was seen many times. CDR3 in DNA: TGTGCCAGCACAGGGGGGCGGATTAGCAATCAGCCCCAGCATTTT. This codes for CASTGGRISNQPQHF. The rearrangement joins TRBV6-1 to TRBJ1-5, with 7 bases aligning to TRBD1. The germline CDR1 and CDR2 sequences are MNHNS and SASEGT. CDR3 length: 15 residues. The trim removed 7 bases at V and 0 bases at J, leaving 6 bases unmatched.

This clonotype showed up just a few times. The V call is TRBV28, the J call TRBJ2-2; a possible D gene is TRBD2 (5 bases). V was clipped by 5 bases and J by 8 bases, with 12 bases between them. This CDR3 region has 13 residues. Germline V gene sequence: CDR1 MDHEN, CDR2 SYDVKM. The CDR3 DNA reads TGTGCCAGCAGTCTGGAGGTACGAGGGGAGCTGTTTTTT. Amino acid sequence: CASSLEVRGELFF.

This clonotype was detected ten times or more. The chain employs TRBV2 and TRBJ2-7, with TRBD1 identical over 12 bases. The V segment lost 6 bases and the J segment 5 bases; nucleotides outside the gene matches: 8. The CDR3 sequence is 15 residues long. Germline CDR1 reads SNHLY; CDR2 reads FYNNEI. The CDR3 spells CASRRPGTGGDEQYF. CDR3 bases: TGTGCCAGCAGGAGACCCGGGACAGGGGGCGACGAGCAGTACTTC.

This clonotype was found once. This may be a read error: a much more frequent sequence differs by one nucleotide. The gene calls are TRBV29-1 and TRBJ1-2; tentatively, D is TRBD1 (5 bases). Between the trimmed V and J ends, which lost 4 bases and 6 bases, there was a span of 12 bases. The CDR3 sequence is 12 residues long. From germline, CDR1 is SQVTM and CDR2 ANQGSEA. The CDR3: CSVVRKTDGYTF. The CDR3 DNA reads as TGCAGCGTTGTCCGCAAGACAGATGGCTACACCTTC.

The table lists this clonotype with a few counts. V is TRBV2 and J is TRBJ2-2; TRBD1 agrees at 10 bases. V shed 5 bases and J 6 bases; nucleotides not matched to a gene: 6. The CDR3 runs 15 residues. From germline, CDR1 is SNHLY and CDR2 FYNNEI. CDR3 in amino acids: CASSKGQGVAGELFF. In DNA form, the CDR3 reads TGTGCCAGCAGTAAAGGACAGGGGGTGGCCGGGGAGCTGTTTTTT. Filled out from reference TRBV2 and TRBJ2-2, the complete variable domain reads EPEVTQTPSHQVTQMGQEVILRCVPISNHLYFYWYRQILGQKVEFLVSFYNNEISEKSEIFDDQFSVERPDGSNFTLKIRSTKLEDSAMYFCASSKGQGVAGELFFGEGSRLTVL.

The table lists this clonotype with many counts. The chain joins TRBV20-1 to TRBJ2-7, with 9 bases matching TRBD2. This CDR3 contains 15 residues. V shed 5 bases, J shed 0 bases, and the junction held 8 bases outside the gene matches. Germline V gene data show CDR1 as DFQATT and CDR2 as SNEGSKA (reference sequence). The CDR3 region is CSAEDSGSSSYEQYF. CDR3 DNA: TGCAGTGCTGAGGATAGCGGGAGCAGCTCCTACGAGCAGTACTTC.

This clonotype was counted at least ten times. CDR3 DNA sequence: TGTGCCAGCAGTTTCCCACAGACAGGTGGGCCCCAGCATTTT. Protein sequence: CASSFPQTGGPQHF. The V call is TRBV28, the J call TRBJ1-5; TRBD1 is a possible D gene (6 bases). CDR1 and CDR2 (germline): MDHEN, SYDVKM. This CDR3 comprises 14 residues. Trimming shortened V by 3 bases and J by 9 bases, and 15 bases separated the two germline ends.

The gene calls are TRBV15 and TRBJ2-6; 7 nucleotides agree with TRBD2. The V gene end was trimmed by 1 base and the J gene end by 4 bases; junction bases not matched to a gene: 16. CDR3 length equals 20 residues. Germline assignment: CDR1 LNHNV and CDR2 YYDKDF (reference sequence). This chain's CDR3 is CATSRVGGGTVLVGANVLTF. CDR3 coding DNA: TGTGCCACCAGCAGAGTGGGGGGGGGGACGGTGCTTGTGGGGGCCAACGTCCTGACTTTC.

The rearrangement joins TRBV19 to TRBJ2-5; D not resolved. Germline V gene sequence: CDR1 LNHDA, CDR2 SQIVND (reference sequence). Trimming cost V 7 bases and J 3 bases, with 21 bases left between them. This CDR3 region has 16 residues. The CDR3 sequence: CASTPIPPFLKETQYF. CDR3 sequence (DNA): TGTGCCAGTACCCCAATTCCCCCTTTCCTGAAAGAGACCCAGTACTTC. Using reference TRBV19 and TRBJ2-5 for the parts outside the CDR3, the full variable domain is DGGITQSPKYLFRKEGQNVTLSCEQNLNHDAMYWYRQDPGQGLRLIYYSQIVNDFQKGDIAEGYSVSREKKESFPLTVTSAQKNPTAFYLCASTPIPPFLKETQYFGPGTRLLVL.

This rearrangement joins TRBV19 to TRBJ1-3; TRBD1 is a possible D gene (6 bases). Trimming removed 8 bases at V and 3 bases at J, with 11 bases between. This CDR3 comprises 13 residues. Looked up from germline, CDR1 is LNHDA and CDR2 is SQIVND (reference sequence). CDR3 DNA: TGTGCCAGTTCCGGGACAAATGGAAACACCATATATTTT. This gives the protein CASSGTNGNTIYF. The whole variable domain, remainder taken from reference TRBV19 and TRBJ1-3, is DGGITQSPKYLFRKEGQNVTLSCEQNLNHDAMYWYRQDPGQGLRLIYYSQIVNDFQKGDIAEGYSVSREKKESFPLTVTSAQKNPTAFYLCASSGTNGNTIYFGEGSWLTVV.

This clonotype has at least ten counts. A read error may account for a junction end that differs from germline. The V call is TRBV11-2, the J call TRBJ2-3; 7 nucleotides agree with TRBD1. Germline values: CDR1 SGHAT, CDR2 FQNNGV. The CDR3 is made up of 15 amino acids. The CDR3 DNA reads TGTGCCAGCAGCGGCAGGGGGAAAAGCACAGATACGCAGTACTTT. This codes for CASSGRGKSTDTQYF.

The CDR3 bases are TGTGCCAGCAGCTGGGGGGAGGGGGCGGCGGGTGAGCAGTTCTTC. Translated, it gives CASSWGEGAAGEQFF. The rearrangement links TRBV11-2 to TRBJ2-1, with D possibly called TRBD1 or TRBD2 (7 bases each). Germline V gene sequence: CDR1 SGHAT, CDR2 FQNNGV. This CDR3 contains 15 residues. Trimming removed 4 bases at V and 9 bases at J, with 19 bases between.

V and J are TRBV20-1 and TRBJ1-2; 11 nucleotides align to TRBD1. Germline V gene data show CDR1 as DFQATT and CDR2 as SNEGSKA (reference sequence). This CDR3 is built from 14 residues. Trimming took 6 bases from V and 4 from J; bases not matched to a gene: 7. The CDR3 region is CSATGTGGGYGYTF. Here the CDR3 DNA reads TGCAGTGCCACCGGGACAGGGGGTGGCTATGGCTACACCTTC.

This chain uses TRBV6-9 with TRBJ1-5; 8 bases fit TRBD1. The germline V gene has CDR1 MNHGY and CDR2 SVAAGI. Germline trimming cut 3 bases from V and 0 bases from J; bases unmatched to any gene: 16. This CDR3 region has 20 residues. The CDR3 here is CASSYARRTGLEDSNQPQHF. In DNA form, the CDR3 reads TGTGCCAGCAGTTACGCACGCCGGACAGGGCTGGAGGATAGCAATCAGCCCCAGCATTTT.

The V gene is TRBV5-1, the J gene TRBJ2-1; possibly TRBD2 for D (5 bases). CDR3 length: 14 amino acids. V was shortened by 0 bases and J by 6 bases, with 10 bases between the two germline ends. CDR1 and CDR2 (germline): SGHRS, YFSETQ. Written as DNA, the CDR3 is TGCGCCAGCAGCTTGGAGGGAGCAGGCAATGAGCAGTTCTTC. Protein: CASSLEGAGNEQFF.

This clonotype was detected only a few times. The rearrangement joins TRBV30 to TRBJ2-1, with 13 nucleotides matching TRBD2. Germline V gene sequence: CDR1 GTSNPN, CDR2 SVGIG (reference sequence). Losses at the gene ends were 8 bases for V and 13 bases for J; bases not matched to a gene: 11. This CDR3 has 13 residues. The CDR3 DNA reads as TGTGCCCGGACTAGCGGGAGCCGAAGGGTACAGTTCTTC. Residues: CARTSGSRRVQFF.

V gene TRBV3-1 combines with J gene TRBJ2-7; D possibly corresponds to TRBD2 (6 bases). Germline V gives CDR1 LGHDT, CDR2 YNNKEL (reference sequence). V was shortened by 2 bases and J by 1 base, with 9 bases between the two germline ends. The CDR3 is 14 amino acids. CDR3 loop: CASSQIRESYEQYF. CDR3 DNA sequence: TGTGCCAGCAGCCAAATACGGGAGTCCTACGAGCAGTACTTC.

This clonotype has just a few counts. This sequence joins TRBV2 and TRBJ2-1; D ambiguous. The CDR3 is 15 residues long. Trimming cost V 6 bases and J 2 bases, with 14 bases left between them. CDR1 is SNHLY and CDR2 is FYNNEI in the germline V gene. The CDR3 reads CASSPDFGPYNEQFF. In DNA, the CDR3 is TGTGCCAGCAGCCCAGATTTCGGGCCCTACAATGAGCAGTTCTTC.

The chain has TRBV9 and TRBJ2-1; D not resolved. This CDR3 has 14 residues. Germline V CDR1 and CDR2: SGDLS, YYNGEE. Trimming cost V 2 bases and J 10 bases, with 16 bases left between them. The CDR3 loop reads CASSVSLLSLEQFF. The CDR3 DNA is TGTGCCAGCAGCGTTTCCCTCCTCAGTTTGGAGCAGTTCTTC.

This clonotype was seen at least ten times. This chain uses TRBV20-1 with TRBJ2-7; a weak D match, TRBD2 (6 bases). V gave up 0 bases and J gave up 5 bases, with 17 bases separating them. This CDR3 comprises 15 residues. CDR1 is DFQATT and CDR2 is SNEGSKA in the germline V gene (reference sequence). The chain's CDR3 is CSARDLRGLSDEQYF. Here the CDR3 DNA reads TGCAGTGCTAGAGATCTTCGGGGGTTATCGGACGAGCAGTACTTC.